This section outlines one T cell receptor beta chain sequence together with its context. This sample stems from a study of blood T cell repertoires in COVID-19. For the study at large: Researchers got acute and convalescent COVID-19 samples from the United States, Italy and Spain.

Individuals aged roughly 18 to 90 years were recruited from about two dozen US areas. Which cohort a participant joined came from the clinical history participants gave. Two negative PCRs, clearance, or symptom resolution were required of recovered Cohort 3 donors. Germline assignment: CDR1 SGDLS and CDR2 YYNGEE. The trim removed 4 bases at V and 6 bases at J, leaving 4 bases unmatched. CDR3 length: 15 amino acids. Here immunoSEQ multiplex PCR was the method, and the copy in TCRdb shows in-frame clones only, minus some. Of 300,000 to 400,000 clones listed, roughly nine tenths are singletons. The source material was PBMCs or T cells enriched from blood (not recorded which). The TCR originated in a man in his sixties who had recovered from COVID-19. The chain recombines TRBV9 with TRBJ2-1, with 13 bases lining up with TRBD2. The CDR3 here is CASSQGLAGFNEQFF. In DNA form, the CDR3 reads TGTGCCAGCAGCCAGGGACTAGCGGGATTCAATGAGCAGTTCTTC. Drawing the rest from reference TRBV9 and TRBJ2-1, the complete variable domain is DSGVTQTPKHLITATGQRVTLRCSPRSGDLSVYWYQQSLDQGLQFLIQYYNGEERAKGNILERFSAQQFPDLHSELNLSSLELGDSALYFCASSQGLAGFNEQFFGPGTRLTVL.